This entry lists 28 T cell receptor beta chains sequenced from one sample in a study of control samples from healthy donors and cancer patients. Sequencing used immunoSEQ multiplex PCR; TCRdb keeps in-frame clones, though not all of them. Of more than 150,000 clones in the sample, 93% are singletons; the top ten hold around 2.4%. Sample: blood. The receptors were sampled from a man over 45 in good health.

The rearrangement uses TRBV5-6 and TRBJ1-6; TRBD1 agrees at 7 bases. With V trimmed by 2 bases and J by 10 bases, 9 bases remained unmatched. Germline V gene lookup returns CDR1 SGHDT and CDR2 YYEEEE. The CDR3 consists of 15 residues. The DNA of the CDR3 is TGTGCCAGCAGCTTCCTTGGGACAGTCGGGTCACCCCTCCACTTT. Translation: CASSFLGTVGSPLHF.

The V call is TRBV19, the J call TRBJ2-7, with 7 bases identical to TRBD1. CDR3 size: 17 residues. Trimming at V came to 4 bases and at J to 3 bases, leaving 15 bases not matched to a gene. Germline V gives CDR1 LNHDA, CDR2 SQIVND (reference sequence). CDR3 residues: CASSRNMKFRDSYEQYF. DNA for the CDR3: TGTGCCAGTAGTAGAAACATGAAATTCCGGGACAGCTACGAGCAGTACTTC.

The J gene is TRBJ1-5, the V gene TRBV2, with D possibly TRBD1 on 5 matching bases. The CDR3 consists of 16 residues. From germline, CDR1 is SNHLY and CDR2 FYNNEI. V was pared by 2 bases and J by 1 base, with 12 bases between. The CDR3 region has the DNA TGTGCCAGCAGTGAATGGGTAGGGGCGAGCAATCAGCCCCAGCATTTT. Its translation: CASSEWVGASNQPQHF.

The J gene is TRBJ2-6, the V gene TRBV3-1 (or the pseudogene TRBV3-2); 9 positions agree with TRBD1. In germline, CDR1 is LGHDT, CDR2 YNNKEL (reference sequence). The J segment lost 7 bases and the V segment lost 0 bases, leaving 13 bases of the junction unmatched. This CDR3 comprises 19 residues. The CDR3 nucleotides read TGTGCCAGCAGCCAAGATCCCAGGACAGGGGTTGGAATCGCCAACGTCCTGACTTTC. Its translation is CASSQDPRTGVGIANVLTF.

V usage is TRBV6-1 and J usage is TRBJ1-5; D is undetermined. The CDR3 is 13 amino acids. The germline V gene encodes CDR1 MNHNS and CDR2 SASEGT. V shed 0 bases and J shed 4 bases, with 4 bases lying between them. Here the CDR3 reads CASSEAENQPQHF. As DNA, the CDR3 is TGTGCCAGCAGTGAAGCGGAAAATCAGCCCCAGCATTTT.

V and J are TRBV25-1 and TRBJ2-1; 10 positions agree with TRBD2. The V and J ends lost 5 bases and 7 bases, in that order; junction bases with no gene match: 8. Germline-derived CDR1 and CDR2 are MGHDK and SYGVNS. The CDR3 spans 15 residues. Here the CDR3 DNA reads TGTGCCAGCAGTCTAGCGGGAGCCTTAGTGAATGAGCAGTTCTTC. It is translated as CASSLAGALVNEQFF.

The chain carries TRBV11-1 and TRBJ2-5, with 9 positions matching TRBD1. The CDR3 has 16 amino acids. V was pared by 2 bases and J by 4 bases, with 8 bases of the junction left unmatched. The germline V gene encodes CDR1 SGHAT and CDR2 FQDESV (reference sequence). The CDR3: CASSLLGTGGGETQYF. The DNA of the CDR3 is TGTGCCAGCAGCTTATTAGGTACAGGGGGCGGAGAGACCCAGTACTTC.

The chain is built from TRBV11-2 and TRBJ1-4; D gene ambiguous. This CDR3 has 14 amino acids. Between the trimmed V and J ends, which lost 1 base and 3 bases, there was a span of 6 bases. Germline V gives CDR1 SGHAT, CDR2 FQNNGV. Here the CDR3 reads CASSLAGANEKLFF. The CDR3 DNA sequence: TGTGCCAGCAGCTTAGCCGGCGCTAATGAAAAACTGTTTTTT.

The chain has TRBV7-8 and TRBJ1-2, with D possibly TRBD1 on 5 matching bases. The germline gives CDR1 SGHVS, CDR2 FQNEAQ. CDR3 length: 14 residues. The V end was cut by 4 bases, the J end by 1 base, with 10 bases between. As DNA, the CDR3 is TGTGCCAGCAGCTCCACCGGACATAACTATGGCTACACCTTC. It codes for CASSSTGHNYGYTF.

This clone was counted once. This chain links TRBV19 with TRBJ1-2, with D uncertain. This CDR3 region has 14 residues. The germline V gene has CDR1 LNHDA and CDR2 SQIVND (reference sequence). V shed 4 bases and J shed 1 base, with 10 bases lying between them. CDR3 sequence: CASSTGHLNYGYTF. CDR3 coding DNA: TGTGCCAGTAGTACAGGTCACCTTAACTATGGCTACACCTTC.

The rearrangement joins TRBV2 to TRBJ1-6; TRBD1 aligns across 11 bases. The V gene end was trimmed by 6 bases and the J gene end by 5 bases; junction bases not matched to a gene: 3. The CDR3 has 15 amino acids. Germline assignment: CDR1 SNHLY and CDR2 FYNNEI. As DNA, the CDR3 is TGTGCCAGCAGGGACAGGGGGCTTAATAATTCACCCCTCCACTTT. Translated: CASRDRGLNNSPLHF.

This clone was seen once. V gene TRBV28 combines with J gene TRBJ1-1; D not resolved. Germline V gene lookup returns CDR1 MDHEN and CDR2 SYDVKM. This CDR3 spans 14 amino acids. The V and J ends lost 3 bases and 0 bases respectively, with 8 bases between them. The CDR3 here is CASSLASMNTEAFF. The CDR3 DNA reads TGTGCCAGCAGTTTGGCTTCTATGAACACTGAAGCTTTCTTT.

This chain uses TRBV6-2 or TRBV6-3 with TRBJ2-7, with D possibly TRBD2 on 6 matching bases. V lost 0 bases and J lost 3, with 15 bases in between. The germline CDR1 and CDR2 sequences are MNHEY and SVGEGT. The CDR3 has 16 amino acids. CDR3 nucleotide sequence: TGTGCCAGCAGTTACTCGTTAACCGGGAGCGACTACGAGCAGTACTTC. Protein product: CASSYSLTGSDYEQYF.

The chain couples TRBV27 to TRBJ2-7; TRBD2 might be the D (6 bases). The germline V gene has CDR1 MNHEY and CDR2 SMNVEV (reference sequence). The V end lost 2 bases, the J end lost 6 bases, and 14 bases lay between the germline ends. The CDR3 has 14 amino acids. The CDR3: CASSLRGSQGEQYF. The DNA of the CDR3 is TGTGCCAGCAGTTTACGGGGGAGTCAGGGCGAGCAGTACTTC.

The rearrangement joins TRBV11-2 to TRBJ1-6, with 12 bases fitting TRBD1. J gave up 10 bases and V 5 bases, and 9 bases lay outside the gene matches. Germline-derived CDR1 and CDR2 are SGHAT and FQNNGV. There are 16 residues in the CDR3. CDR3 DNA sequence: TGTGCCAGCAGCGTGGGGACAGGGGGCAGTAAATCACCCCTCCACTTT. Its protein is CASSVGTGGSKSPLHF.

Written as DNA, the CDR3 is TGTGCCAGCAGTTACTCGATATTAAAGGGTCTAGCGGGAGGCACAGATACGCAGTATTTT. As protein: CASSYSILKGLAGGTDTQYF. The chain couples TRBV6-7 to TRBJ2-3; TRBD2 matches at 10 bases. TRBV6-7 is reported as an ORF; its role is uncertain. V dropped 0 bases and J dropped 1; count of bases not matched to a gene: 13. CDR3 length equals 20 residues.

The CDR3 reads CASSPGTQGRNEQFF. The CDR3 DNA is TGCGCCAGCAGCCCTGGGACTCAGGGGCGGAATGAGCAGTTCTTC. The chain uses TRBV5-1 and TRBJ2-1; D possibly matches TRBD1 or TRBD2 (6 bases each). V lost 4 bases and J 7 bases, leaving 18 bases between the germline ends. CDR1 and CDR2 (germline): SGHRS, YFSETQ. The CDR3 loop spans 15 amino acids.

As regards this clone: Other DNA variants within this sample encode the same CDR3. This chain links TRBV11-2 with TRBJ1-1, with TRBD1 as a possible D gene (5 bases). The CDR3 is 13 residues long. V gave up 3 bases and J gave up 2 bases, with 7 bases separating them. CDR1 is SGHAT, CDR2 FQNNGV, per germline. In DNA form, the CDR3 reads TGTGCCAGCAGCTTCGACAGAAACACTGAAGCTTTCTTT. Residues: CASSFDRNTEAFF.

J is TRBJ2-7 and V is TRBV21-1; no check of the table's D call, TRBD1, against the DNA was made. TRBV21-1 is a listed pseudogene. The CDR3 runs 16 residues. This CDR3 reads CASSKGRTGRHDEQYF. CDR3 nucleotides: TGTGCCAGCAGCAAGGGCCGGACAGGCCGTCACGACGAGCAGTACTTC.

This sequence joins TRBV7-9 and TRBJ2-2; the D is unclear. The CDR3 has 15 amino acids. The V end lost 1 base, the J end lost 1 base, and 7 bases lay between the germline ends. Germline CDR1 reads SEHNR; CDR2 reads FQNEAQ (reference sequence). Written as DNA, the CDR3 is TGTGCCAGCAGCTTAGGCGAGATGAACACCGGGGAGCTGTTTTTT. It translates to CASSLGEMNTGELFF.

The gene calls are TRBV19 and TRBJ2-1, with TRBD2 identical over 7 bases. Unmatched junction bases numbered 8, after V lost 7 bases and J lost 8 bases. Per the germline V gene, CDR1 is LNHDA and CDR2 is SQIVND (reference sequence). This CDR3 spans 13 amino acids. CDR3 amino acids: CASNGLDYHEQFF. Here the CDR3 DNA reads TGTGCCAGTAACGGACTAGATTATCATGAGCAGTTCTTC. Full variable domain (missing parts from reference TRBV19 and TRBJ2-1): DGGITQSPKYLFRKEGQNVTLSCEQNLNHDAMYWYRQDPGQGLRLIYYSQIVNDFQKGDIAEGYSVSREKKESFPLTVTSAQKNPTAFYLCASNGLDYHEQFFGPGTRLTVL.

V is TRBV28 and J is TRBJ2-3; D gene ambiguous. Trimming pared 7 bases from V and 3 bases from J, leaving 5 bases between. Germline CDR1 and CDR2: MDHEN and SYDVKM. The CDR3 loop spans 11 amino acids. The CDR3 nucleotides read TGTGCCAGCACAGTGACAGATACGCAGTATTTT. Amino acids: CASTVTDTQYF.

The chain is built from TRBV11-2 and TRBJ2-2, with D possibly TRBD1 on 5 matching bases. Germline V gene data show CDR1 as SGHAT and CDR2 as FQNNGV. CDR3 length: 14 residues. The ends were cut back, 0 bases at V and 5 bases at J, with 7 bases in the middle. The chain's CDR3 is CASSLDPGTGELFF. In DNA, the CDR3 is TGTGCCAGCAGCTTAGACCCAGGGACCGGGGAGCTGTTTTTT.

The chain joins TRBV28 to TRBJ2-5, with 13 bases lining up with TRBD2. Germline CDR1 is MDHEN and CDR2 is SYDVKM. The CDR3 runs to 15 residues. V shed 7 bases and J 5 bases; nucleotides not matched to a gene: 7. CDR3 amino acids: CASTLGLAGVETQYF. The CDR3 region has the DNA TGTGCCAGCACCCTTGGACTAGCGGGAGTTGAGACCCAGTACTTC. The whole variable domain, remainder taken from reference TRBV28 and TRBJ2-5, is DVKVTQSSRYLVKRTGEKVFLECVQDMDHENMFWYRQDPGLGLRLIYFSYDVKMKEKGDIPEGYSVSREKKERFSLILESASTNQTSMYLCASTLGLAGVETQYFGPGTRLLVL.

The V call is TRBV6-5, the J call TRBJ2-1; D is perhaps TRBD2 (5 bases). The CDR3 is 14 residues long. V was clipped by 6 bases and J by 6 bases, with 15 bases between them. Germline CDR1 is MNHEY and CDR2 is SVGAGI. The CDR3 DNA reads as TGTGCCAGCAGGGCCTCTGTGGGAGTCAATGAGCAGTTCTTC. This gives the protein CASRASVGVNEQFF.

The V and J genes are TRBV5-6 and TRBJ1-4; weak D call: TRBD1 (5 bases). The CDR3 runs to 15 residues. V was cut by 3 bases and J by 4 bases, with 13 bases left in between. Germline V gives CDR1 SGHDT, CDR2 YYEEEE. The CDR3 here is CASSSGGGFNEKLFF. CDR3 sequence (DNA): TGTGCCAGCAGCTCCGGCGGGGGGTTTAATGAAAAACTGTTTTTT. The complete variable domain, with remaining parts taken from reference TRBV5-6 and TRBJ1-4, reads DAGVTQSPTHLIKTRGQQVTLRCSPKSGHDTVSWYQQALGQGPQFIFQYYEEEERQRGNFPDRFSGHQFPNYSSELNVNALLLGDSALYLCASSSGGGFNEKLFFGSGTQLSVL.

This rearrangement joins TRBV19 to TRBJ2-1, with 9 bases identical to TRBD2. The ends lost 1 base at V and 4 bases at J; junction bases unmatched: 8. The CDR3 totals 17 residues. Looked up from germline, CDR1 is LNHDA and CDR2 is SQIVND (reference sequence). CDR3 sequence: CASSIGSPSGTYNEQFF. The DNA for the CDR3 is TGTGCCAGTAGTATAGGTTCCCCTAGCGGGACATACAATGAGCAGTTCTTC.

V gene TRBV10-3 combines with J gene TRBJ2-2, with 8 nucleotides matching TRBD1. Germline V gene sequence: CDR1 ENHRY, CDR2 SYGVKD. V trimming: 7 bases; J trimming: 7 bases; junction bases outside the gene matches: 8. The CDR3 has 14 amino acids. This chain's CDR3 is CAITPGGLGGELFF. The CDR3 DNA is TGTGCCATCACGCCAGGGGGCTTGGGCGGGGAGCTGTTTTTT.